The clone carrying this T cell receptor (beta chain) occurred a few times. Its target is unknown. This sample was included in a study of shared clonotypes between healthy human individuals. The investigators split CD4+ cells into a CD45RA+ naive subset and a CD45RA-negative memory subset. The length of the CDR3 is 14 residues. Trimming took 4 bases from V and 0 from J, leaving 10 bases between them. CDR1 is SNHLY, CDR2 FYNNEI, per germline. Study-level findings and limits: Sorted-subset sequencing, rarefaction showed, was incomplete despite large depth.

Original processing methods: For the immunoSEQ data, sequences were junction-only without quality scores, so filtering differed. Sequenced by immunoSEQ multiplex PCR; TCRdb stores in-frame clones only, minus some. That table gives V, J and clone size, and the DNA gave D and trimming. The sample contains roughly 2 million clones, 90% to 96% of which appear only once. The source is a man aged 18-30 years in good health. This chain uses TRBV2 with TRBJ2-7, with D possibly matching TRBD1 (5 bases). Sequenced sample: naive CD4+ T cells sorted from blood. As to subset: CD45RA+ positively selected. The CDR3 protein is CASSGGSSSYEQYF. In DNA, the CDR3 is TGTGCCAGCAGTGGGGGCAGTAGCTCCTACGAGCAGTACTTC.